Below are 26 T cell receptor beta chains sequenced from a single sample in a study of beta chain features in type 1 diabetes (dated by TCRdb to 2017 to 2018). The library was produced with the immunoSEQ multiplex PCR assay. The High Capacity cDNA Reverse Transcription Kit was used to reverse transcribe all of the isolated RNA, meaning that expressed TCRB transcripts were what got sequenced. Imported from immuneACCESS, the table was reduced by TCRdb to in-frame sequences with V and J called. These copies leave out some clones; in studies compared against another copy, an unresolved V gene accounts for under half, and the cause of the remainder is not known. This sample is represented by fewer than 400,000 clones; around 7.6% of them were singletons. More than 0.4% of the sample is in the top ten clones. The sequenced sample was central memory CD4+ T cells from blood. Receptors were obtained from a woman under 30 in good health.

This clone was counted between two and nine times. This chain uses TRBV6-5 with TRBJ1-1; D is unresolved. The CDR3 totals 14 residues. Germline lookup yields CDR1 MNHEY and CDR2 SVGAGI. V dropped 4 bases and J dropped 0 bases, with 9 bases sitting between them. The CDR3 DNA sequence: TGTGCCAGCAGTTGGAGAGACTTGAACACTGAAGCTTTCTTT. Translated, it gives CASSWRDLNTEAFF.

The chain has TRBV18 and TRBJ2-1, with TRBD2 identical over 7 bases. V gave up 10 bases and J gave up 2 bases; unmatched junction bases: 5. The CDR3 covers 13 residues. Germline V gene data show CDR1 as KGHSH and CDR2 as LQKENI. The CDR3 nucleotides read TGTGCCACCACTGGGACTACCTACAATGAGCAGTTCTTC. Amino acids: CATTGTTYNEQFF.

This chain joins TRBV5-1 and TRBJ1-6; D ambiguous. The V and J ends lost 0 bases and 13 bases respectively, with 8 bases between them. The CDR3 runs to 12 residues. CDR1 is SGHRS, CDR2 YFSETQ, per germline. DNA for the CDR3: TGCGCCAGCAGCTTGGATCGAGTCCCCCTCCACTTT. Protein: CASSLDRVPLHF.

The table lists this clone with a few counts. The chain joins TRBV2 to TRBJ1-2; D possibly corresponds to TRBD1 (5 bases). The germline gives CDR1 SNHLY, CDR2 FYNNEI. The CDR3 extends over 17 amino acids. Trimming stripped 5 bases from V and 4 bases from J, with 23 bases between. The CDR3 loop reads CASSRRALGPQGYGYTF. CDR3 DNA: TGTGCCAGCAGTCGGAGGGCTCTGGGCCCCCAGGGCTATGGCTACACCTTC.

This clone appeared many times. J is TRBJ2-4 and V is TRBV11-2; tentative D call: TRBD2 (5 bases). Trimming took 0 bases from V and 9 from J, leaving 15 bases between them. From germline, CDR1 is SGHAT and CDR2 FQNNGV. CDR3 size: 15 residues. CDR3 sequence: CASSLDLVLGGIQYF. CDR3 nucleotide sequence: TGTGCCAGCAGCTTAGATCTGGTACTAGGAGGCATTCAGTACTTC.

This clone was observed a few times. The chain uses TRBV14 and TRBJ2-1; D is possibly TRBD2 (6 bases). Between the trimmed V and J ends, which lost 1 base and 9 bases, there was a span of 10 bases. This CDR3 is built from 13 residues. The germline gives CDR1 SGHDN, CDR2 FVKESK. The CDR3 DNA is TGTGCCAGCAGCCAAGCGGATAGCGGTGAGCAGTTCTTC. This encodes CASSQADSGEQFF.

The rearrangement uses TRBV7-8 and TRBJ1-2; the D is unclear. Trimming pared 2 bases from V and 0 bases from J, leaving 7 bases between. The V gene's germline CDR1 is SGHVS and CDR2 FQNEAQ. This CDR3 has 14 residues. The CDR3 DNA reads TGTGCCAGCAGCTTAATCCGAGCTAACTATGGCTACACCTTC. Residues: CASSLIRANYGYTF.

This clone was seen only a few times. This chain uses TRBV2 with TRBJ2-7; D is unclear. CDR3 size: 12 residues. The V end was cut by 5 bases, the J end by 3 bases, with 8 bases between. Per germline, CDR1 SNHLY and CDR2 FYNNEI. CDR3: CASSFVLYEQYF. CDR3 DNA sequence: TGTGCCAGCAGTTTCGTACTCTACGAGCAGTACTTC.

This clone was detected only a few times. The rearrangement links TRBV11-2 to TRBJ1-2, with 7 bases identical to TRBD1. This CDR3 is 13 amino acids long. The V gene end was trimmed by 3 bases and the J gene end by 4 bases; junction bases not matched to a gene: 2. Germline V gives CDR1 SGHAT, CDR2 FQNNGV. The CDR3 nucleotides read TGTGCCAGCAGCTTCGGGACAGCCTATGGCTACACCTTC. Amino acid sequence: CASSFGTAYGYTF.

This clone was found a few times. V gene TRBV11-2 combines with J gene TRBJ2-1; weak D call: TRBD1 (6 bases). The germline V gene encodes CDR1 SGHAT and CDR2 FQNNGV. The CDR3 has 14 residues. V was clipped by 0 bases and J by 9 bases, with 12 bases between them. Here the CDR3 reads CASSLDTGTSEQFF. CDR3 nucleotide sequence: TGTGCCAGCAGCTTAGATACAGGGACGAGTGAGCAGTTCTTC.

The chain is built from TRBV28 and TRBJ2-1, with 12 nucleotides matching TRBD2. The CDR3 spans 17 residues. Germline-derived CDR1 and CDR2 are MDHEN and SYDVKM. Losses at the gene ends were 5 bases for V and 7 bases for J; bases not matched to a gene: 12. DNA for the CDR3: TGTGCCAGCAGTCCGCGACGACTAGCGGGAGTAACTAATGAGCAGTTCTTC. Translating gives CASSPRRLAGVTNEQFF.

This chain joins TRBV7-9 and TRBJ2-1; 9 bases match TRBD2. The ends lost 6 bases at V and 8 bases at J; junction bases unmatched: 11. Germline assignment: CDR1 SEHNR and CDR2 FQNEAQ (reference sequence). The CDR3 totals 15 residues. The CDR3 DNA is TGTGCCAGCAGTGCCGGGACTAGCTCTCTAGATGAGCAGTTCTTC. This sequence encodes CASSAGTSSLDEQFF.

This clone was seen a few times. V is TRBV4-2 and J is TRBJ2-1, with a tentative D call TRBD2 (5 bases). Germline V gene sequence: CDR1 LGHNA, CDR2 YNFKEQ. This CDR3 is 12 amino acids long. Trimming pared 4 bases from V and 7 bases from J, leaving 8 bases between. CDR3: CASSPGNNEQFF. CDR3 sequence (DNA): TGTGCCAGCAGCCCCGGGAATAATGAGCAGTTCTTC.

In this sample, this clone turned up once. V and J are TRBV7-2 and TRBJ1-1; D might be TRBD1 (5 bases). The CDR3 has 14 residues. Germline V CDR1 and CDR2: SGHTA, FQGNSA. V lost 3 bases and J 9 bases, leaving 17 bases between the germline ends. CDR3 sequence: CASSFHGTALQAFF. In nucleotides, the CDR3 is TGTGCCAGCAGCTTCCACGGGACGGCTCTGCAAGCTTTCTTT.

This clone was detected many times. The chain employs TRBV28 and TRBJ2-1, with TRBD2 matching 8 bases. The germline CDR1 and CDR2 sequences are MDHEN and SYDVKM. This CDR3 has 12 residues. The V segment lost 6 bases and the J segment 12 bases; nucleotides outside the gene matches: 7. The CDR3 protein is CASRTGLARQFF. CDR3 nucleotide sequence: TGTGCCAGCAGGACCGGACTAGCTCGGCAGTTCTTC.

This chain links TRBV20-1 with TRBJ1-2; D is undetermined. This CDR3 spans 11 amino acids. Trimming shortened V by 6 bases and J by 2 bases, and 7 bases separated the two germline ends. Germline CDR1 and CDR2: DFQATT and SNEGSKA (reference sequence). Here the CDR3 reads CSAQNNYGYTF. Written as DNA, the CDR3 is TGCAGTGCCCAGAACAACTATGGCTACACCTTC.

This clone came up a few times. The V gene is TRBV5-6, the J gene TRBJ2-3, with unresolved D. The CDR3 has 13 amino acids. Germline V lookup: CDR1 SGHDT, CDR2 YYEEEE. V was shortened by 3 bases and J by 4 bases, with 9 bases between the two germline ends. The CDR3 is CASSSGSADTQYF. The CDR3 DNA follows: TGTGCCAGCAGCTCCGGGTCCGCAGATACGCAGTATTTT.

The gene calls are TRBV20-1 and TRBJ2-7; weak D call: TRBD1 (6 bases). Germline V gives CDR1 DFQATT, CDR2 SNEGSKA (reference sequence). The CDR3 runs to 11 residues. Trimming shortened V by 4 bases and J by 7 bases, and 11 bases separated the two germline ends. The CDR3 here is CSANRVQEQYF. The CDR3 nucleotides are TGCAGTGCTAACAGGGTTCAAGAGCAGTACTTC.

This clone was observed a few times. V and J are TRBV28 and TRBJ1-2; D unclear. The ends were cut back, 3 bases at V and 6 bases at J, with 5 bases in the middle. The CDR3 is 11 amino acids. The germline V gene has CDR1 MDHEN and CDR2 SYDVKM. As DNA, the CDR3 is TGTGCCAGCAGTTTTGCTAATGGCTACACCTTC. As protein: CASSFANGYTF.

This clone was observed a handful of times. This sequence joins TRBV4-3 and TRBJ1-2, with 8 bases matching TRBD1. The V segment lost 0 bases and the J segment 2 bases; nucleotides outside the gene matches: 5. The CDR3 extends over 16 amino acids. Per germline, CDR1 LGHNA and CDR2 YSLEER. This CDR3 is CASSQDTQGANYGYTF. CDR3 DNA: TGCGCCAGCAGCCAAGATACGCAGGGGGCAAACTATGGCTACACCTTC.

This clone was seen a few times. The genes are TRBV5-1 and TRBJ2-1, with 9 nucleotides matching TRBD1. Germline loops: CDR1 SGHRS, CDR2 YFSETQ. The CDR3 is 12 amino acids. With V trimmed by 4 bases and J by 12 bases, 5 bases remained unmatched. The CDR3 DNA sequence: TGCGCCAGCAGCCTCGGACAGGGGTGGCAGTTCTTC. Protein: CASSLGQGWQFF.

As for this clone: Other nucleotide sequences in the sample specify the same CDR3. The chain uses TRBV28 and TRBJ1-5; D remains unclear. V lost 6 bases, J lost 3 bases, and 3 bases lay in between. The length of the CDR3 is 11 residues. The V gene's germline CDR1 is MDHEN and CDR2 SYDVKM. Here the CDR3 DNA reads TGTGCCAGCAGCCTCAATCAGCCCCAGCATTTT. It specifies CASSLNQPQHF.

A few counts support this clone. V and J are TRBV7-2 and TRBJ2-5; maybe TRBD2 (6 bases). CDR1 is SGHTA and CDR2 is FQGNSA in the germline V gene. Trimming removed 5 bases from V and 2 bases from J, with 12 bases in between. CDR3 length: 14 amino acids. The CDR3 loop is CASSPGTPQETQYF. In DNA form, the CDR3 reads TGTGCCAGCAGCCCCGGGACTCCACAAGAGACCCAGTACTTC.

This clone showed up just a few times. J is TRBJ2-1 and V is TRBV7-3; 8 bases match TRBD2. The CDR3 sequence is 15 residues long. CDR1 and CDR2 (germline): SGHTA, FQGTGA. J was trimmed by 3 bases and V by 5 bases; bases with no gene match: 6. The CDR3 DNA reads TGTGCCAGCAGCCAAACCGGGACTAGCTACAATGAGCAGTTCTTC. This gives the protein CASSQTGTSYNEQFF.

The rearrangement links TRBV18 to TRBJ1-2; TRBD1 matches 7 bases. The CDR3 contains 12 residues. The ends lost 6 bases at V and 8 bases at J; junction bases unmatched: 6. Looked up from germline, CDR1 is KGHSH and CDR2 is LQKENI. As DNA, the CDR3 is TGTGCCAGCTCGGAGACAGGGTACGGCTACACCTTC. This encodes CASSETGYGYTF.

This clone has at least ten counts. The chain carries TRBV7-2 and TRBJ2-4; the D is unclear. The length of the CDR3 is 16 residues. Trimming took 3 bases from V and 0 from J, leaving 12 bases between them. The germline gives CDR1 SGHTA, CDR2 FQGNSA. The CDR3 is CASSLSSNPAKNIQYF. CDR3 nucleotide sequence: TGTGCCAGCAGCTTGTCCTCCAATCCAGCCAAAAACATTCAGTACTTC.